This T cell receptor (beta chain) was sequenced for a study of neurological immune-mediated disorders. By 5'RACE with 10-nucleotide random UMIs, the cDNA was made. One entry per CDR3 protein, called by TCRdb with MiXCR from the 5' RACE reads. The sample has under 80,000 distinct CDR3 sequences, 13% to 15% seen once. This clonotype has at least ten counts. Among the participants, healthy controls were blood bank volunteers in Maryland, USA. Preparation of the unsorted libraries drew on 2 million PBMCs stored at -80 C. This CDR3 is 14 amino acids long. V lost 6 bases and J lost 9; bases outside the gene matches: 9. CDR1 is WSHSY and CDR2 is SAAADI in the germline V gene.

This rearrangement joins TRBV10-2 to TRBJ2-1; the match to TRBD1 covers 9 bases. Sequencing was carried out using PBMCs. The clonotype originates from a woman aged 50 to 65 in good health. For the CDR3, the DNA is TGCGCCAGCAGGGACAGGGGTGCTATCCCTGAGCAGTTCTTC. Amino acids: CASRDRGAIPEQFF.